This T cell receptor (beta chain) was retrieved from a study of cytomegalovirus exposure and HLA in healthy donors (dated by TCRdb to the late 2010s). At the level of the whole study: The roughly 700 repertoires of the first cohort and the 95 to 150 validation repertoires were produced on the same platform, according to a later analysis. The aim of the study was to test whether cataloging public T cell receptors could identify signatures of past pathogen exposure. In addition to the first cohort of 650 to 750 subjects, a separate validation cohort of approximately 130 different subjects was used. High-throughput TCR immunosequencing, statistical association of individual TCRs with disease status, and machine learning were combined to predict cytomegalovirus infection status. The full study reports these points: The authors suggested that the approach could potentially be generalized to other disease states and immunological phenotypes. Cytomegalovirus status was reported to be diagnosed by the classifier with high specificity and sensitivity in both the original and validation cohorts. The study listed 150 to 200 TCR beta chains as associated with cytomegalovirus. A few of the identified cytomegalovirus-associated TCR beta chains were confirmed in vitro to be specific for cytomegalovirus antigens. Most TCR sequences were observed very rarely across donors, whereas some public TCRs were present in many individuals. Of the cluster scores, 90% to 95% were above 0 in a later analysis, which found that TCRs clustered in the first cohort also tended to co-occur in the approximately 110 validation repertoires. The validation cohort had no HLA typing available for a later analysis, so co-occurrence within that cohort was assessed over all 110 or so repertoires.

The donors belonged to the validation cohort of under 150 subjects, which was separate from the roughly 700-subject first cohort. V and J are truncated by 6 bases and 8 bases respectively, leaving an intervening sequence of 16 bases. CDR1 and CDR2 are read off the germline V gene (reference sequence) as LNHDA and SQIVND. The CDR3 numbers 13 residues from cysteine through phenylalanine. Of the read, only the CDR3 DNA is kept; its 39 bases are in frame from base 1. The receptor library was made with the immunoSEQ multiplex PCR assay. On the study's bioinformatics: A statistical classification framework was built for diagnosing cytomegalovirus status from the catalog of TCR beta chain sequences. TCRdb carries this immuneACCESS record with in-frame sequences only. Its versions omit some clonotypes, under half of them owing to an unresolved V gene in the studies checked, with the rest unexplained. The V and J calls and clone size were taken over from that table, and D and trimming were inferred from the DNA. Here the sample has about 190,000 clones; approximately 84% occur a single time. About 3% of the sample lies in the top ten.

As to this clone: The antigen it recognizes is unknown. Base qualities are not at hand, and no much larger clone is one base apart.

Material: PBMCs. This clonotype originated in a young woman in good health and CMV-seropositive. The chain is encoded by TRBV19 joined to TRBJ1-2; a weak D assignment points to TRBD1 (5 bases agree). The nucleotide sequence is given as TGTGCCAGTAGGGACGTCCAGGGTAGGGGCTACACCTTC. It specifies CASRDVQGRGYTF.